This T cell receptor (beta chain) was recovered during a study of CD8 T cells in ankylosing spondylitis. Findings and limits, study-wide: Before this, some motif variants had been reported in reactive arthritis synovial fluid and blood.

CDR3 length equals 17 residues. Trimming took 6 bases from V and 0 from J, leaving 20 bases between them. From germline, CDR1 is SEHNR and CDR2 FQNEAQ (reference sequence). TCRdb re-called the 5' RACE reads with MiXCR, one entry per CDR3 protein. This sample yields some 250,000 distinct CDR3 sequences, of which around 9.1% are seen a single time; approximately 6.2% belongs to the top ten. This clonotype came up many times. Its antigen remains unknown. This TCR came from a male donor with ankylosing spondylitis or in good health (not recorded which). Source material: blood, either unsorted or a sorted T cell fraction (not recorded which). The chain recombines TRBV7-9 with TRBJ1-1, with a possible D match to TRBD1 (5 bases). CDR3 in amino acids: CASSTVGGNILNTEAFF. The CDR3 region has the DNA TGTGCCAGCAGTACAGTCGGGGGGAACATCTTGAACACTGAAGCTTTCTTT.